Following are 15 T cell receptor beta chains from one sample sequenced in a study of T cell repertoires in cytomegalovirus infection. Their cognate antigens are unknown. TCRdb analysed the reads with MiXCR anew, one entry per CDR3 protein. In the table there are around 570,000 distinct CDR3 sequences, roughly 43% of which are singletons. The material sequenced was cultured PBMCs, taken from culture after CMV antigen stimulation. The receptors stem from a human donor in good health (CMV status not recorded). Some clones in this sample may be carry-over from other donors' samples.

The rearrangement joins TRBV24-1 to TRBJ2-1; 8 bases are a match to TRBD2. The CDR3 is 15 amino acids. V was clipped by 4 bases and J by 6 bases; unmatched bases: 7. The germline V gene has CDR1 KGHDR and CDR2 SFDVKD. The CDR3 nucleotides are TGTGCCACCAGTGAGGCCACTAGCGGCCTCAATGAGCAGTTCTTC. Protein sequence: CATSEATSGLNEQFF.

The rearrangement links TRBV27 to TRBJ2-7; 8 bases map to TRBD1. The J segment lost 2 bases and the V segment lost 3 bases, leaving 6 bases of the junction unmatched. CDR1 and CDR2 (germline): MNHEY, SMNVEV (reference sequence). CDR3 length: 15 amino acids. The CDR3: CASSLNRGSPYEQYF. CDR3 nucleotide sequence: TGTGCCAGCAGTTTGAACAGGGGGAGCCCCTACGAGCAGTACTTC.

Only one count was recorded for this clonotype. The V gene is TRBV6-2 or TRBV6-3, the J gene TRBJ1-4, with D uncertain. Germline V lookup: CDR1 MNHEY, CDR2 SVGEGT. V lost 8 bases, J lost 0 bases, and 16 bases lay in between. This CDR3 comprises 16 residues. The CDR3: CASGRHHPSTNEKLFF. DNA of the CDR3: TGTGCCAGCGGGAGACACCACCCCTCAACTAATGAAAAACTGTTTTTT.

Only a few counts were recorded for this clonotype. The chain couples TRBV6-1 to TRBJ2-7, with D possibly being TRBD2 (6 bases). Between the trimmed V and J ends, which lost 3 bases and 2 bases, there was a span of 8 bases. The CDR3 is made up of 13 amino acids. CDR1 and CDR2 (germline): MNHNS, SASEGT. In DNA, the CDR3 is TGTGCCAGCAGTGAGGAGGGTACCTACGAGCAGTACTTC. Amino acid sequence: CASSEEGTYEQYF.

This clonotype was seen a handful of times. The V gene is TRBV6-1, the J gene TRBJ1-5; 10 bases line up with TRBD1. The length of the CDR3 is 15 residues. Per germline, CDR1 MNHNS and CDR2 SASEGT. V trimming: 5 bases; J trimming: 3 bases; junction bases outside the gene matches: 4. This CDR3 reads CASSPTGGHNQPQHF. CDR3 in DNA: TGTGCCAGCAGTCCGACAGGGGGCCACAATCAGCCCCAGCATTTT.

The rearrangement uses TRBV7-2 and TRBJ2-1; D gene ambiguous. CDR3 length: 15 residues. Germline-derived CDR1 and CDR2 are SGHTA and FQGNSA. V was cut by 3 bases and J by 1 base, with 10 bases left in between. The CDR3: CASSLLGASYNEQFF. The CDR3 DNA reads TGTGCCAGCAGCTTGTTGGGCGCGTCCTACAATGAGCAGTTCTTC.

This clonotype was seen ten or more times. This sequence joins TRBV7-9 and TRBJ2-1; TRBD2 matches at 15 bases. The CDR3 extends over 16 amino acids. Trimming removed 5 bases from V and 10 bases from J; junction bases left unmatched: 9. Germline values: CDR1 SEHNR, CDR2 FQNEAQ (reference sequence). CDR3 nucleotides: TGTGCCAGCAGCCCGAGGTGGACTAGCGGGAGGGGAGAGCAGTTCTTC. Translation: CASSPRWTSGRGEQFF.

The V and J genes are TRBV4-3 and TRBJ2-2; TRBD2 is a possible D gene (6 bases). This CDR3 contains 15 residues. Trimming pared 4 bases from V and 6 bases from J, leaving 15 bases between. Germline CDR1 LGHNA, CDR2 YSLEER. The CDR3 sequence: CASSRFISGAGELFF. CDR3 DNA sequence: TGCGCCAGCAGCCGCTTCATCTCGGGGGCCGGGGAGCTGTTTTTT.

The CDR3 DNA reads TGTGCCAGCAGTTCCCCAACCAAAAGGAGCAGCGCCGCCTACAATGAGCAGTTCTTC. Protein product: CASSSPTKRSSAAYNEQFF. The rearrangement joins TRBV6-6 to TRBJ2-1; no clear D. The CDR3 runs to 19 residues. V was clipped by 4 bases and J by 2 bases, with 24 bases between them. From germline, CDR1 is MNHNY and CDR2 SVGAGI (reference sequence).

This chain connects TRBV12-3 or TRBV12-4 to TRBJ2-5; the match to TRBD2 covers 11 bases. This CDR3 contains 20 residues. Unmatched junction bases numbered 17, after V lost 5 bases and J lost 0 bases. CDR3 DNA: TGTGCCAGCAGTCGGCGTCCACTAGCGGGGGCGGGTAAGAACCAAGAGACCCAGTACTTC. As protein: CASSRRPLAGAGKNQETQYF.

The CDR3 loop is CASSQGWAGGDYNEQFF. The CDR3 coding sequence is TGTGCCAGCAGCCAAGGATGGGCGGGAGGGGACTACAATGAGCAGTTCTTC. The rearrangement uses TRBV3-1 and TRBJ2-1, with 9 positions matching TRBD2. This CDR3 is built from 17 residues. J lost 3 bases, V lost 1 base, and 7 bases had no gene match. The germline V gene has CDR1 LGHDT and CDR2 YNNKEL (reference sequence).

V is TRBV27 and J is TRBJ1-6; possibly TRBD1 for D (6 bases). This CDR3 is 13 amino acids long. Per germline, CDR1 MNHEY and CDR2 SMNVEV (reference sequence). V lost 5 bases and J lost 4, with 6 bases in between. The CDR3 coding sequence is TGTGCCAGCAGTACAGGGTATAATTCACCCCTCCACTTT. It yields the protein CASSTGYNSPLHF.

This clonotype was recorded a few times. The genes are TRBV7-2 and TRBJ2-2, with 8 bases matching TRBD1. The V segment lost 1 base and the J segment 6 bases; nucleotides outside the gene matches: 4. Germline V CDR1 and CDR2: SGHTA, FQGNSA. This CDR3 is 15 amino acids long. DNA of the CDR3: TGTGCCAGCAGCTTAGGACAGGGGTTGGCCGGGGAGCTGTTTTTT. Its translation is CASSLGQGLAGELFF.

The chain is built from TRBV6-5 and TRBJ2-3; a weak D match, TRBD1 (6 bases). In germline, CDR1 is MNHEY, CDR2 SVGAGI. The CDR3 is made up of 13 amino acids. The V and J ends lost 10 bases and 1 base respectively, with 12 bases between them. As DNA, the CDR3 is TGTGCCACTGGGGGCTACCGCACAGATACGCAGTATTTT. Translating gives CATGGYRTDTQYF.

CDR3 in DNA: TGTGCCAGCTCACCCAACGCCCGGGAGGGCGAGCAGTACTTC. This gives the protein CASSPNAREGEQYF. The chain carries TRBV18 and TRBJ2-7; 8 nucleotides agree with TRBD2. Trimming at V came to 3 bases and at J to 6 bases, leaving 7 bases not matched to a gene. This CDR3 contains 14 residues. Germline V gene lookup returns CDR1 KGHSH and CDR2 LQKENI.